Here is one TCR beta chain with its context. The data are from a study of blood T cell repertoires in COVID-19. Turning to the study itself: COVID-19 samples, acute and convalescent, were from the United States, Italy and Spain. PBMCs, B-cell-depleted T cells, or T cells provided the cDNA or gDNA that made up the material.

Per the original data handling: Amplifying reference gene primers gave estimates of nucleated cell counts. Only in-frame clones appear in the TCRdb table, and some are missing; sequencing was by immunoSEQ multiplex PCR. V and J calls and clone size are as listed in that table; D and trimming were resolved from the DNA. This table has about 190,000 clones, less than 80% appearing once. From germline, CDR1 is SGHTA and CDR2 FQGNSA. With 5 bases clipped from V and 6 bases from J, the junction kept 6 bases outside the gene matches. The CDR3 has 15 amino acids. The chain is built from TRBV7-2 and TRBJ2-2; 10 nucleotides agree with TRBD1. This sequence originates from a man between 45 and 60 years old who had recovered from COVID-19. Specimen: peripheral blood. CDR3 sequence: CASSADRGIAGELFF. The CDR3 DNA is TGTGCCAGCAGCGCGGACAGGGGGATAGCCGGGGAGCTGTTTTTT.